What follows are 26 T cell receptor beta chains derived from one specimen sequenced in a study of T-cell memory formation after mild COVID-19 (dated by TCRdb to 2020 to 2022). Libraries were prepared through 5' RACE. Sequencing relied on an Illumina NovaSeq 6000. The raw public reads went through TCRdb reprocessing: fastp at Q25, MiXCR clone calling, in-frame beta chains kept. Every entry covers one CDR3 protein and lists the most common genes and DNA from its rows. Present in this sample are roughly 580,000 distinct CDR3 sequences, about 20% of which were seen just once. Clones ranked in the top ten supply around 12% of the sample. The sample taken for sequencing was PBMCs or a T cell subset sorted from them (not recorded which). Every receptor here comes from an adult woman who had mild COVID-19 (a few samples of this study predate the infection). The sample titles of this study are shuffled in the database, so cell type and time point are left out; the donor was told from shared clones.

The sample holds one count of this clonotype. The chain uses TRBV29-1 and TRBJ1-3, with D uncertain. In germline, CDR1 is SQVTM, CDR2 ANQGSEA. The CDR3 loop spans 13 amino acids. V was trimmed by 4 bases and J by 2 bases, leaving 9 bases between them. This chain's CDR3 is CSVVAQAGNTIYF. The CDR3 nucleotides are TGCAGCGTTGTAGCGCAGGCTGGAAACACCATATATTTT. Full variable domain (remainder filled in from reference TRBV29-1 and TRBJ1-3): SAVISQKPSRDICQRGTSLTIQCQVDSQVTMMFWYRQQPGQSLTLIATANQGSEATYESGFVIDKFPISRPNLTFSTLTVSNMSPEDSSIYLCSVVAQAGNTIYFGEGSWLTVV.

In its sample, this clonotype was seen a few times. V and J are TRBV5-6 and TRBJ2-5; TRBD2 is a possible D gene (5 bases). CDR3 length: 13 amino acids. Trimming took 4 bases from V and 0 from J, leaving 7 bases between them. CDR1 and CDR2 (germline): SGHDT, YYEEEE. CDR3 bases: TGTGCCAGCAGCCCCGGGAACCAAGAGACCCAGTACTTC. Its protein product is CASSPGNQETQYF.

This clonotype was picked up many times. The genes are TRBV4-2 and TRBJ2-7, with TRBD2 identical over 13 bases. CDR3 length equals 19 residues. The germline V gene encodes CDR1 LGHNA and CDR2 YNFKEQ. J was trimmed by 5 bases and V by 3 bases; bases with no gene match: 16. The CDR3 reads CASSQSGLAGRFPANEQYF. The CDR3 nucleotides read TGTGCCAGCAGCCAGTCGGGACTAGCGGGACGTTTCCCCGCCAACGAGCAGTACTTC.

This clonotype came up many times. V gene TRBV5-1 combines with J gene TRBJ2-1; the D is unclear. V gave up 0 bases and J gave up 3 bases, with 7 bases separating them. The germline V gene has CDR1 SGHRS and CDR2 YFSETQ. The CDR3 runs to 14 residues. The CDR3 bases are TGCGCCAGCAGCTTGGGGGCAGGCTACAATGAGCAGTTCTTC. Translating it yields CASSLGAGYNEQFF.

This clonotype appeared a few times. The chain carries TRBV4-3 and TRBJ2-3; possible D gene TRBD1, 5 bases. The CDR3 consists of 16 residues. Germline V gene sequence: CDR1 LGHNA, CDR2 YSLEER. Deletions cut 1 base from V and 4 bases from J, with 15 bases between. CDR3 sequence (DNA): TGCGCCAGCAGCCAAGCTGGGGCGGATGTCCCAGATACGCAGTATTTT. The encoded protein is CASSQAGADVPDTQYF.

This chain uses TRBV12-3 or TRBV12-4 with TRBJ2-1, with 8 nucleotides matching TRBD2. Trimming cost V 6 bases and J 6 bases; bases outside gene matches: 13. The CDR3 has 16 amino acids. CDR3 protein: CASRSRGGGGLNEQFF. The CDR3 DNA reads as TGTGCCAGCAGATCCAGGGGCGGCGGGGGGCTCAATGAGCAGTTCTTC.

The rearrangement links TRBV5-1 to TRBJ1-1; 7 nucleotides line up with TRBD1. J gave up 4 bases and V 2 bases, and 5 bases lay outside the gene matches. There are 14 residues in the CDR3. Looked up from germline, CDR1 is SGHRS and CDR2 is YFSETQ. Here the CDR3 DNA reads TGCGCCAGCAGCTTAATGTCAGGGGGCACTGAAGCTTTCTTT. This translates into CASSLMSGGTEAFF.

J is TRBJ2-7 and V is TRBV18, with 7 bases fitting TRBD1. With 5 bases clipped from V and 2 bases from J, the junction kept 3 bases outside the gene matches. The CDR3 is 13 residues long. From germline, CDR1 is KGHSH and CDR2 LQKENI. The CDR3 DNA reads TGTGCCAGCTCAACAGGGGTCGCCTACGAGCAGTACTTC. It yields the protein CASSTGVAYEQYF. Full variable domain (rest looked up from reference TRBV18 and TRBJ2-7): NAGVMQNPRHLVRRRGQEARLRCSPMKGHSHVYWYRQLPEEGLKFMVYLQKENIIDESGMPKERFSAEFPKEGPSILRIQQVVRGDSAAYFCASSTGVAYEQYFGPGTRLTVT.

This clonotype has ten or more counts. The gene calls are TRBV12-3 or TRBV12-4 and TRBJ2-6; no firm D call. V was cut by 6 bases and J by 0 bases, with 6 bases left in between. The CDR3 sequence is 14 residues long. The CDR3 DNA reads TGTGCCAGCAGCCCCCCCTCTGGGGCCAACGTCCTGACTTTC. Amino acid sequence: CASSPPSGANVLTF.

The J gene is TRBJ1-4, the V gene TRBV12-3 or TRBV12-4; D is perhaps TRBD1 (5 bases). V lost 3 bases and J lost 4, with 15 bases in between. The CDR3 sequence is 16 residues long. CDR3 coding DNA: TGTGCCAGCAGTTTCCGGGGGAGGGAGGTTAATGAAAAACTGTTTTTT. Residues: CASSFRGREVNEKLFF.

V gene TRBV29-1 combines with J gene TRBJ2-1; perhaps TRBD2 as D (5 bases). Germline-derived CDR1 and CDR2 are SQVTM and ANQGSEA. The CDR3 totals 14 residues. Deletions cut 6 bases from V and 8 bases from J, with 20 bases between. The CDR3 loop reads CSVERTPVRDEQFF. The CDR3 DNA reads TGCAGCGTAGAGAGGACTCCAGTGAGGGATGAGCAGTTCTTC.

This chain connects TRBV6-5 to TRBJ1-6, with 7 nucleotides matching TRBD1. Germline CDR1 MNHEY, CDR2 SVGAGI. The CDR3 has 15 residues. Germline trimming cut 4 bases from V and 10 bases from J; bases unmatched to any gene: 10. The CDR3 nucleotides read TGTGCCAGCAGTTCAGGCAGGGGGTCTTTCTCACCCCTCCACTTT. It yields the protein CASSSGRGSFSPLHF.

This chain joins TRBV4-1 and TRBJ2-1; D not resolved. The length of the CDR3 is 14 residues. Germline lookup yields CDR1 MGHRA and CDR2 YSYEKL. V dropped 3 bases and J dropped 10 bases, with 16 bases sitting between them. The CDR3 DNA reads TGCGCCAGCAGCCAGGGTGCTGCTGTGCGAGAGCAGTTCTTC. Its protein is CASSQGAAVREQFF.

This clonotype has a handful of counts. The gene calls are TRBV4-1 and TRBJ2-7, with a possible D match to TRBD1 (6 bases). The CDR3 length is 18 residues. Looked up from germline, CDR1 is MGHRA and CDR2 is YSYEKL. V gave up 1 base and J gave up 0 bases, with 19 bases separating them. The CDR3 spells CASSQGTAVLLSSYEQYF. In DNA form, the CDR3 reads TGCGCCAGCAGCCAAGGGACAGCGGTTCTATTAAGCTCCTACGAGCAGTACTTC.

J is TRBJ1-2 and V is TRBV6-6; a possible D gene is TRBD1 (6 bases). V lost 0 bases to trimming and J lost 6 bases, with 17 bases between them. Germline CDR1 is MNHNY and CDR2 is SVGAGI (reference sequence). The CDR3 contains 16 residues. The CDR3 protein is CASSYSIEGVVDGYTF. CDR3 coding DNA: TGTGCCAGCAGTTACTCGATTGAGGGGGTCGTAGATGGCTACACCTTC.

The V and J genes are TRBV20-1 and TRBJ2-1; 7 positions match TRBD1. This CDR3 region has 15 residues. Germline V gene sequence: CDR1 DFQATT, CDR2 SNEGSKA (reference sequence). The J segment lost 4 bases and the V segment lost 6 bases, leaving 12 bases of the junction unmatched. The chain's CDR3 is CSAPISTGQYNEQFF. CDR3 nucleotide sequence: TGCAGTGCCCCCATTTCGACAGGGCAGTACAATGAGCAGTTCTTC.

This clonotype has only a few counts. This chain connects TRBV6-5 to TRBJ1-3; D is unresolved. The CDR3 consists of 17 residues. Germline loops: CDR1 MNHEY, CDR2 SVGAGI. Trimming took 0 bases from V and 0 from J, leaving 12 bases between them. The CDR3 loop reads CASSYSSGPSSGNTIYF. The CDR3 coding sequence is TGTGCCAGCAGTTACTCGTCAGGCCCGAGCTCTGGAAACACCATATATTTT.

This clonotype was picked up a small number of times. The rearrangement uses TRBV5-1 and TRBJ2-5; D might be TRBD1 (6 bases). The CDR3 is 14 amino acids. V was shortened by 7 bases and J by 5 bases, with 18 bases between the two germline ends. Germline lookup yields CDR1 SGHRS and CDR2 YFSETQ. CDR3 DNA sequence: TGCGCCAGCGGCGTCAGGGGCCGAGTTGAGACCCAGTACTTC. As protein: CASGVRGRVETQYF. The full variable domain, with the rest looked up from reference TRBV5-1 and TRBJ2-5, is KAGVTQTPRYLIKTRGQQVTLSCSPISGHRSVSWYQQTPGQGLQFLFEYFSETQRNKGNFPGRFSGRQFSNSRSEMNVSTLELGDSALYLCASGVRGRVETQYFGPGTRLLVL.

This chain uses TRBV4-3 with TRBJ1-1; unclear D gene. The CDR3 is 17 amino acids. The V gene's germline CDR1 is LGHNA and CDR2 YSLEER. Trimming cost V 1 base and J 5 bases, with 20 bases left between them. CDR3 coding DNA: TGCGCCAGCAGCCAAGGGTTTGTAAGGGAGAGAGGAACTGAAGCTTTCTTT. Its protein product is CASSQGFVRERGTEAFF.

This clonotype was detected only a few times. The chain recombines TRBV20-1 with TRBJ2-7; 12 bases agree with TRBD2. Trimming took 6 bases from V and 2 from J; bases not matched to a gene: 8. The length of the CDR3 is 15 residues. The V gene's germline CDR1 is DFQATT and CDR2 SNEGSKA (reference sequence). CDR3 sequence (DNA): TGCAGTGCCCCTCGATCTAGCGGGGGGGCCTACGAGCAGTACTTC. Its protein product is CSAPRSSGGAYEQYF.

The chain uses TRBV7-9 and TRBJ1-1; D uncertain. Trimming shortened V by 5 bases and J by 0 bases, and 10 bases separated the two germline ends. CDR1 and CDR2 (germline): SEHNR, FQNEAQ (reference sequence). The CDR3 loop spans 14 amino acids. In DNA, the CDR3 is TGTGCCAGCAGCCCCTCCTCAGTGAACACTGAAGCTTTCTTT. It is translated as CASSPSSVNTEAFF.

The genes are TRBV12-3 or TRBV12-4 and TRBJ2-1; 9 bases agree with TRBD1. Trimming removed 7 bases from V and 10 bases from J; junction bases left unmatched: 20. This CDR3 contains 17 residues. The CDR3 DNA reads as TGTGCCAGCAAGGCCGACCCGGACAGGGGACCCCTGAGGGAGCAGTTCTTC. It is translated as CASKADPDRGPLREQFF.

The chain links TRBV4-1 to TRBJ2-2; TRBD2 might be the D (7 bases). Germline values: CDR1 MGHRA, CDR2 YSYEKL. Trimming cost V 0 bases and J 4 bases, with 12 bases left between them. This CDR3 is built from 16 residues. CDR3 protein: CASSQDQGRGTGELFF. The CDR3 bases are TGCGCCAGCAGCCAAGATCAGGGGAGGGGCACCGGGGAGCTGTTTTTT.

This clonotype was observed a few times. The rearrangement joins TRBV7-6 to TRBJ1-3; no definite D call. The V end lost 4 bases, the J end lost 7 bases, and 20 bases lay between the germline ends. The CDR3 spans 16 residues. Germline V lookup: CDR1 SGHVS, CDR2 FNYEAQ. The DNA of the CDR3 is TGTGCCAGCAGCTCACCGTCCTGGGCTCTGGGGAACACCATATATTTT. Protein product: CASSSPSWALGNTIYF.

This clonotype showed up many times. The chain employs TRBV7-3 and TRBJ2-7, with 8 bases lining up with TRBD1. This CDR3 contains 13 residues. Germline CDR1 is SGHTA and CDR2 is FQGTGA. With V trimmed by 5 bases and J by 4 bases, 4 bases remained unmatched. CDR3 residues: CASSIRQGYEQYF. The CDR3 DNA reads as TGTGCCAGCAGCATAAGACAGGGGTACGAGCAGTACTTC.

The chain is built from TRBV19 and TRBJ1-2, with 8 bases identical to TRBD1. Germline V gene sequence: CDR1 LNHDA, CDR2 SQIVND (reference sequence). CDR3 length: 15 amino acids. With 4 bases clipped from V and 0 bases from J, the junction kept 4 bases outside the gene matches. The CDR3 region has the DNA TGTGCCAGTAGTACCAAGGACAGGGCTAACTATGGCTACACCTTC. It codes for CASSTKDRANYGYTF.